One sample yielded the 23 T cell receptor beta chains listed below, sequenced in a study of radiation and T cells in renal cell carcinoma. TCRdb's table, derived via immunoSEQ multiplex PCR, lists solely in-frame clones and lacks some. The sample holds 85,000 to 100,000 clones; approximately 86% are singletons and the top ten take roughly 8%. The time point was: baseline pretreatment blood. Specified treatment: 15 Gy SBRT to primary tumor, nephrectomy 4 weeks later. The material sequenced was blood, taken from a patient whose treatment included radiotherapy and nephrectomy. The origin of the receptors is a man in his fifties or sixties with renal cell carcinoma.

The rearrangement joins TRBV7-6 to TRBJ2-7; TRBD1 matches 10 bases. The CDR3 is 15 residues long. Per germline, CDR1 SGHVS and CDR2 FNYEAQ. Germline trimming cut 1 base from V and 3 bases from J; bases unmatched to any gene: 3. The CDR3 DNA sequence: TGTGCCAGCAGCTTAGGCGGGGACAGGGGCTACGAGCAGTACTTC. Protein sequence: CASSLGGDRGYEQYF.

The chain employs TRBV10-3 and TRBJ2-3; 8 bases fit TRBD1. The V segment lost 6 bases and the J segment 2 bases; nucleotides outside the gene matches: 4. This CDR3 has 14 amino acids. Germline-derived CDR1 and CDR2 are ENHRY and SYGVKD. The CDR3 here is CAISGDRYTDTQYF. The CDR3 coding sequence is TGTGCCATCAGCGGGGACAGGTACACAGATACGCAGTATTTT.

The V and J genes are TRBV27 and TRBJ1-2; TRBD1 aligns across 8 bases. The V gene's germline CDR1 is MNHEY and CDR2 SMNVEV (reference sequence). The CDR3 covers 14 residues. V lost 10 bases, J lost 8 bases, and 15 bases stayed unmatched. The CDR3 sequence: CATREAGGLQGYTF. The CDR3 DNA reads TGTGCCACACGAGAGGCAGGGGGCCTACAAGGCTACACCTTC.

The V gene is TRBV7-3, the J gene TRBJ1-5; a weak D match, TRBD1 (6 bases). Germline lookup yields CDR1 SGHTA and CDR2 FQGTGA. This CDR3 is built from 13 residues. V was shortened by 10 bases and J by 5 bases, with 15 bases between the two germline ends. In DNA form, the CDR3 reads TGTGCCAACTCACAGGGTAGGGATCAGCCCCAGCATTTT. Its translation is CANSQGRDQPQHF.

On this clone: One end of the junction varies from germline; a read error may be responsible. V is TRBV7-7 and J is TRBJ2-2, with D perhaps matching TRBD2 (5 bases). Germline-derived CDR1 and CDR2 are SSHAT and FNYEAQ (reference sequence). The CDR3 spans 14 residues. CDR3 sequence: CASSQRRGTGELFF. The CDR3, as DNA: TGTGCTAGCAGCCAGAGAAGAGGGACCGGGGAGCTGTTTTTT.

The rearrangement links TRBV27 to TRBJ2-7; D might be TRBD2 (6 bases). The CDR3 length is 14 residues. Between the trimmed V and J ends, which lost 3 bases and 4 bases, there was a span of 13 bases. Germline CDR1 MNHEY, CDR2 SMNVEV (reference sequence). The CDR3, as DNA: TGTGCCAGCAGTTTGGGCGGGAAGGATTACGAGCAGTACTTC. This codes for CASSLGGKDYEQYF.

V and J are TRBV30 and TRBJ1-3; the match to TRBD1 covers 8 bases. The CDR3 extends over 14 amino acids. The germline V gene has CDR1 GTSNPN and CDR2 SVGIG (reference sequence). The ends lost 2 bases at V and 3 bases at J; junction bases unmatched: 3. The CDR3 DNA is TGTGCCTGGAGTAACAGGGGGTTTGGAAACACCATATATTTT. This encodes CAWSNRGFGNTIYF.

The rearrangement joins TRBV7-9 to TRBJ2-7; D is possibly TRBD1 (5 bases). V was clipped by 5 bases and J by 4 bases, with 15 bases between them. The germline CDR1 and CDR2 sequences are SEHNR and FQNEAQ (reference sequence). CDR3 length: 14 residues. CDR3 sequence: CASSTWGQGYEQYF. The CDR3 nucleotides are TGTGCCAGCAGCACCTGGGGCCAGGGATACGAGCAGTACTTC.

V gene TRBV18 combines with J gene TRBJ2-7, with 10 bases aligning to TRBD1. The junction had 4 bases not matched to a gene; V was cut back by 2 bases and J by 3 bases. Germline-derived CDR1 and CDR2 are KGHSH and LQKENI. The CDR3 has 15 amino acids. The CDR3 DNA sequence: TGTGCCAGCTCACCAGGTGGGACAGGGGACTACGAGCAGTACTTC. Protein product: CASSPGGTGDYEQYF.

The chain recombines TRBV10-3 with TRBJ1-6; D is undetermined. The CDR3 runs 15 residues. Germline CDR1 ENHRY, CDR2 SYGVKD. Between the trimmed V and J ends, which lost 3 bases and 2 bases, there was a span of 8 bases. The CDR3 loop is CAISDRLPYNSPLHF. The DNA of the CDR3 is TGTGCCATCAGTGACCGGCTCCCCTATAATTCACCCCTCCACTTT.

The chain couples TRBV19 to TRBJ1-1; tentatively, D is TRBD1 (6 bases). Germline values: CDR1 LNHDA, CDR2 SQIVND (reference sequence). The CDR3 covers 16 residues. Deletions cut 2 bases from V and 5 bases from J, with 18 bases between. Here the CDR3 DNA reads TGTGCCAGTAGTATATCGGCGACCCCCAGGGGTACTGAAGCTTTCTTT. Its translation: CASSISATPRGTEAFF. Drawing the rest from reference TRBV19 and TRBJ1-1, the complete variable domain is DGGITQSPKYLFRKEGQNVTLSCEQNLNHDAMYWYRQDPGQGLRLIYYSQIVNDFQKGDIAEGYSVSREKKESFPLTVTSAQKNPTAFYLCASSISATPRGTEAFFGQGTRLTVV.

The genes are TRBV4-1 and TRBJ1-5, with a tentative D call TRBD1 (5 bases). The V end was cut by 0 bases, the J end by 8 bases, with 17 bases between. The germline V gene encodes CDR1 MGHRA and CDR2 YSYEKL. This CDR3 region has 16 residues. The CDR3 spells CASSQEVQGGFKPQHF. CDR3 bases: TGCGCCAGCAGCCAAGAGGTTCAGGGCGGTTTCAAGCCCCAGCATTTT.

V gene TRBV7-6 combines with J gene TRBJ2-1, with 9 bases matching TRBD2. This CDR3 spans 15 amino acids. The V and J ends lost 5 bases and 3 bases, in that order; junction bases with no gene match: 5. The germline gives CDR1 SGHVS, CDR2 FNYEAQ. CDR3 loop: CASSQSGGNYNEQFF. The DNA of the CDR3 is TGTGCCAGCAGCCAAAGCGGGGGGAACTACAATGAGCAGTTCTTC.

V is TRBV11-3 and J is TRBJ2-3; 7 bases match TRBD1. This CDR3 contains 16 residues. Germline V gene lookup returns CDR1 SGHNT and CDR2 YENEEA. The J segment lost 6 bases and the V segment lost 4 bases, leaving 13 bases of the junction unmatched. The DNA of the CDR3 is TGTGCCAGCAGCTCCGCCGGGCGACAGGGCGCTGATACGCAGTATTTT. Translation: CASSSAGRQGADTQYF.

The genes are TRBV5-4 and TRBJ2-7; D may be TRBD1 (5 bases). Trimming took off 4 bases at V and 3 bases at J, with 14 bases between the two ends. CDR3 length: 14 residues. The V gene's germline CDR1 is SGHNT and CDR2 YYREEE (reference sequence). CDR3 nucleotides: TGTGCCAGCAGCCCGGGCAGGGAACTCTACGAGCAGTACTTC. Translating it yields CASSPGRELYEQYF.

The V gene is TRBV7-2, the J gene TRBJ2-1, with 10 bases aligning to TRBD2. Unmatched junction bases numbered 12, after V lost 5 bases and J lost 5 bases. This CDR3 is 17 amino acids long. Germline V gene data show CDR1 as SGHTA and CDR2 as FQGNSA. CDR3 sequence reads: CASSTLPGLAMDNEQFF. CDR3 nucleotides: TGTGCCAGCAGCACCCTGCCGGGACTAGCGATGGACAATGAGCAGTTCTTC.

The rearrangement links TRBV10-1 to TRBJ2-1; maybe TRBD2 (5 bases). CDR1 is WNHNN, CDR2 SYGVQD, per germline (reference sequence). The CDR3 has 14 amino acids. V gave up 0 bases and J gave up 8 bases, with 11 bases separating them. The CDR3 region is CASSESDWHYEQFF. DNA for the CDR3: TGCGCCAGCAGTGAGTCGGACTGGCACTATGAGCAGTTCTTC.

The V gene is TRBV5-1, the J gene TRBJ2-2; perhaps TRBD1 as D (6 bases). Trimming removed 4 bases from V and 3 bases from J, with 10 bases in between. The CDR3 sequence is 14 residues long. The germline V gene has CDR1 SGHRS and CDR2 YFSETQ. CDR3 region: CASSMDSYTGELFF. For the CDR3, the DNA is TGCGCCAGCAGCATGGACAGTTACACCGGGGAGCTGTTTTTT.

This clone is a singleton in its sample. The rearrangement links TRBV7-9 to TRBJ2-2; perhaps TRBD2 as D (5 bases). CDR1 is SEHNR, CDR2 FQNEAQ, per germline (reference sequence). The CDR3 is made up of 13 amino acids. V gave up 8 bases and J gave up 1 base, with 8 bases separating them. CDR3 DNA sequence: TGTGCCAGCCTCGCGGGGAACACCGGGGAGCTGTTTTTT. Its protein is CASLAGNTGELFF.

This rearrangement joins TRBV9 to TRBJ1-5, with 10 nucleotides matching TRBD1. The CDR3 has 14 residues. Germline-derived CDR1 and CDR2 are SGDLS and YYNGEE. V shed 2 bases, J shed 9 bases, and the junction held 5 bases outside the gene matches. The CDR3 here is CASSVGTGDRPQHF. CDR3 coding DNA: TGTGCCAGCAGCGTCGGGACAGGGGACCGGCCCCAGCATTTT.

This clone was recorded once. J is TRBJ2-1 and V is TRBV5-1; maybe TRBD1 (6 bases). Trimming took off 7 bases at V and 7 bases at J, with 21 bases between the two ends. CDR1 and CDR2 from the germline V gene are SGHRS and YFSETQ. This CDR3 has 15 residues. For the CDR3, the DNA is TGCGCCAGCTCCTCAGGGGTTACAACACAGAATGAGCAGTTCTTC. This translates into CASSSGVTTQNEQFF.

The genes are TRBV19 and TRBJ1-6; a possible D gene is TRBD1 (5 bases). The length of the CDR3 is 17 residues. The germline gives CDR1 LNHDA, CDR2 SQIVND (reference sequence). Trimming pared 8 bases from V and 10 bases from J, leaving 27 bases between. CDR3 DNA: TGTGCCAGTCGACAGTCTACCCTAACGGGTCTGGGCTCACCCCTCCACTTT. Translation: CASRQSTLTGLGSPLHF.

This clone was observed once. The chain uses TRBV19 and TRBJ2-7; D perhaps matches TRBD1 (5 bases). The CDR3 consists of 14 residues. V dropped 6 bases and J dropped 3 bases, with 15 bases sitting between them. CDR1 LNHDA and CDR2 SQIVND come from the germline V gene (reference sequence). CDR3 amino acids: CASSLLDRDYEQYF. CDR3 nucleotides: TGTGCCAGTAGCCTCCTAGACAGAGACTACGAGCAGTACTTC.